The 5 T cell receptor beta chains below come from one sample, sequenced in a study of T cell responses to AZD1222 COVID-19 vaccine. Some clones are missing from TCRdb's copy, which holds only in-frame ones; the method was immunoSEQ multiplex PCR. The sample yields some 120,000 clones, approximately 85% seen once. The material was peripheral blood, obtained on day 0 of MenACWY control vaccination. Every receptor here comes from an adult in good health.

The V and J genes are TRBV5-4 and TRBJ2-7; D is perhaps TRBD2 (5 bases). This CDR3 comprises 14 residues. Per germline, CDR1 SGHNT and CDR2 YYREEE (reference sequence). Trimming removed 0 bases at V and 3 bases at J, with 10 bases between. In nucleotides, the CDR3 is TGTGCCAGCAGCTTGGATCCCGGACTCTACGAGCAGTACTTC. This codes for CASSLDPGLYEQYF.

This chain links TRBV5-4 with TRBJ2-4; D gene ambiguous. The CDR3 consists of 13 residues. V was trimmed by 0 bases and J by 8 bases, leaving 9 bases between them. Germline V gene sequence: CDR1 SGHNT, CDR2 YYREEE (reference sequence). The CDR3, as DNA: TGTGCCAGCAGCTTGGGGTTGTTGGACATTCAGTACTTC. The encoded protein is CASSLGLLDIQYF. The variable domain in full, with the rest retrieved from reference TRBV5-4 and TRBJ2-4, is ETGVTQSPTHLIKTRGQQVTLRCSSQSGHNTVSWYQQALGQGPQFIFQYYREEENGRGNFPPRFSGLQFPNYSSELNVNALELDDSALYLCASSLGLLDIQYFGAGTRLSVL.

CDR3 DNA sequence: TGTGCCAGCAGCCTACTGGACAGGGCGAACACTGAAGCTTTCTTT. Protein: CASSLLDRANTEAFF. The gene calls are TRBV5-4 and TRBJ1-1, with 8 bases that match TRBD1. After removal of 4 bases from V and 1 base from J, the junction contained 6 bases not matched to a gene. Germline CDR1 SGHNT, CDR2 YYREEE (reference sequence). This CDR3 has 15 residues.

The rearrangement joins TRBV6-5 to TRBJ1-6; no definite D call. Germline V CDR1 and CDR2: MNHEY, SVGAGI. V was clipped by 11 bases and J by 7 bases, with 21 bases between them. The CDR3 is 15 amino acids. CDR3 coding DNA: TGTGCCGCAGGACGATTTGTAGGAGGAAATTCACCCCTCCACTTT. This translates into CAAGRFVGGNSPLHF.

CDR3 sequence (DNA): TGCGCCAGCAGCCAAGGTACAGGGGGAAGATCCTACGAGCAGTACTTC. Amino acids: CASSQGTGGRSYEQYF. J is TRBJ2-7 and V is TRBV4-1, with 8 nucleotides matching TRBD1. Germline V CDR1 and CDR2: MGHRA, YSYEKL. This CDR3 is 16 amino acids long. Unmatched junction bases numbered 6, after V lost 1 base and J lost 1 base.